This T cell receptor (beta chain) was found in a study of blood T cells in healthy people across ages. Broader study findings: A roughly linear age-dependent decrease characterized TCR beta diversity per million T cells.

Primed by a sample-barcoded 5' primer and a J-beta primer mix, a second PCR proceeded for 7 to 11 cycles. TCRdb reprocessed the 5' RACE reads via MiXCR and lists one record per CDR3 protein. The sample consists of approximately 1,000,000 distinct CDR3 sequences, around two fifths of them appearing once. The V end lost 2 bases, the J end lost 4 bases, and 11 bases lay between the germline ends. This CDR3 has 14 residues. CDR1 and CDR2 from the germline V gene are MNHEY and SMNVEV (reference sequence). In the case of this clonotype: Its matching antigen is unknown.

The chain recombines TRBV27 with TRBJ2-5, with TRBD2 as a possible D gene (5 bases). The TCR comes from a man between 18 and 35 years old in good health. The sample taken for sequencing was blood. This CDR3 is CASSLTLASETQYF. CDR3 nucleotide sequence: TGTGCCAGCAGTTTAACGCTAGCTTCAGAGACCCAGTACTTC.